The 6 T cell receptor beta chains below come from one sample, sequenced in a study of blood T cell repertoires in COVID-19. Profiling relied on immunoSEQ multiplex PCR, and the TCRdb table lists in-frame clones only, not all of them. Of 300,000 to 350,000 clones in the sample, approximately 89% are singletons; the top ten hold around 5%. Sequenced input: PBMCs or T cells enriched from blood (not recorded which). The receptors originated from a man younger than 40 who had recovered from COVID-19.

The chain joins TRBV30 to TRBJ2-1; TRBD2 matches at 7 bases. The CDR3 is 13 amino acids. Germline V gene sequence: CDR1 GTSNPN, CDR2 SVGIG (reference sequence). The ends lost 1 base at V and 6 bases at J; junction bases unmatched: 3. Here the CDR3 reads CAWSGGGSNEQFF. CDR3 nucleotides: TGTGCCTGGAGTGGCGGGGGAAGCAATGAGCAGTTCTTC.

The chain recombines TRBV6-5 with TRBJ2-3; possible D gene TRBD2, 6 bases. The CDR3 spans 15 residues. CDR1 and CDR2 from the germline V gene are MNHEY and SVGAGI. V was trimmed by 6 bases and J by 1 base, leaving 14 bases between them. The CDR3 DNA reads TGTGCCAGCAGATCCGGGGGAATAGGCACAGATACGCAGTATTTT. The encoded protein is CASRSGGIGTDTQYF.

There are a few counts of this clone. This chain connects TRBV4-1 to TRBJ1-6; 7 bases line up with TRBD1. Per the germline V gene, CDR1 is MGHRA and CDR2 is YSYEKL. V was pared by 1 base and J by 0 bases, with 9 bases of the junction left unmatched. This CDR3 is 19 amino acids long. DNA for the CDR3: TGCGCCAGCAGCCAAGTGGACAGGATTTCGAGCTCCTATAATTCACCCCTCCACTTT. Protein product: CASSQVDRISSSYNSPLHF.

The chain has TRBV6-5 and TRBJ1-6; D is perhaps TRBD1 (5 bases). CDR1 is MNHEY and CDR2 is SVGAGI in the germline V gene. The CDR3 has 15 amino acids. Trimming pared 0 bases from V and 9 bases from J, leaving 12 bases between. The CDR3 loop is CASSYSPQGTSPLHF. CDR3 nucleotides: TGTGCCAGCAGTTACTCTCCCCAGGGTACTTCACCCCTCCACTTT.

The V call is TRBV5-1, the J call TRBJ1-4; 7 bases are a match to TRBD1. Germline V gives CDR1 SGHRS, CDR2 YFSETQ. V shed 0 bases, J shed 5 bases, and the junction held 1 base outside the gene matches. CDR3 length: 14 residues. The CDR3 sequence: CASSLGDSNEKLFF. The CDR3 DNA reads as TGCGCCAGCAGCTTGGGGGACAGCAATGAAAAACTGTTTTTT.

The genes are TRBV27 and TRBJ2-5; D uncertain. The germline V and J ends were trimmed by 2 bases and 1 base, with 11 bases remaining between them. The CDR3 runs 15 residues. From germline, CDR1 is MNHEY and CDR2 SMNVEV (reference sequence). The CDR3 sequence is CASSLMRYAQETQYF. Here the CDR3 DNA reads TGTGCCAGCAGTTTAATGCGTTATGCCCAAGAGACCCAGTACTTC.